Shown below are 22 T cell receptor beta chains from a single sample sequenced in a study of T cell responses to AZD1222 COVID-19 vaccine. Clones were sequenced by immunoSEQ multiplex PCR, and TCRdb holds only the in-frame ones, with some missing. The profile covers about 120,000 clones, with about 90% appearing a single time and around 0.96% taken by the ten largest. The input for sequencing was peripheral blood, taken on day 0 of AZD1222 vaccination. The receptors here all came from an adult in good health.

This rearrangement joins TRBV4-1 to TRBJ2-1; the match to TRBD2 covers 11 bases. Germline CDR1 reads MGHRA; CDR2 reads YSYEKL. V lost 5 bases, J lost 4 bases, and 7 bases stayed unmatched. This CDR3 is 16 amino acids long. This CDR3 reads CASSYAGTSGYNEQFF. In DNA, the CDR3 is TGCGCCAGCAGCTACGCCGGGACTAGCGGATACAATGAGCAGTTCTTC.

V usage is TRBV6-7 and J usage is TRBJ2-4, with D possibly matching TRBD1 (5 bases). TRBV6-7 is an open reading frame whose function is uncertain. V lost 2 bases, J lost 0 bases, and 8 bases lay in between. CDR3 size: 15 residues. Here the CDR3 reads CASSYQGIAKNIQYF. For the CDR3, the DNA is TGTGCCAGCAGTTACCAGGGAATAGCCAAAAACATTCAGTACTTC.

J is TRBJ2-1 and V is TRBV7-9; no firm D call. Trimming left V 1 base short and J 0 bases short, with 7 bases between. The CDR3 is 15 residues long. Germline V gives CDR1 SEHNR, CDR2 FQNEAQ (reference sequence). CDR3 amino acids: CASSLVRYSYNEQFF. CDR3 coding DNA: TGTGCCAGCAGCTTAGTCCGTTACTCCTACAATGAGCAGTTCTTC.

This clone was recorded once. The chain couples TRBV19 to TRBJ1-2, with TRBD1 matching over 8 bases. This CDR3 region has 14 residues. Germline lookup yields CDR1 LNHDA and CDR2 SQIVND (reference sequence). Trimming took 7 bases from V and 8 from J; bases not matched to a gene: 12. The chain's CDR3 is CASMTGAQNRGYTF. The CDR3 DNA follows: TGTGCCAGTATGACAGGGGCCCAGAATAGGGGCTACACCTTC.

The chain carries TRBV29-1 and TRBJ2-3, with TRBD2 matching 12 bases. V lost 5 bases to trimming and J lost 4 bases; unmatched junction nucleotides: 7. The CDR3 loop spans 15 amino acids. The germline V gene encodes CDR1 SQVTM and CDR2 ANQGSEA. CDR3 region: CSVSASGRGADTQYF. For the CDR3, the DNA is TGCAGCGTTAGTGCTAGCGGGAGGGGGGCAGATACGCAGTATTTT.

V is TRBV3-1 (or the pseudogene TRBV3-2) and J is TRBJ1-1, with unresolved D. The CDR3 has 13 residues. Germline V gene sequence: CDR1 LGHDT, CDR2 YNNKEL (reference sequence). Trimming shortened V by 5 bases and J by 6 bases, and 13 bases separated the two germline ends. Here the CDR3 DNA reads TGTGCCAGCAGCACTTTGCGCCTTTCTGAAGCTTTCTTT. Translated: CASSTLRLSEAFF.

The chain recombines TRBV12-3 or TRBV12-4 with TRBJ1-1; no reliable D call. CDR3 length: 13 residues. Trimming removed 3 bases from V and 1 base from J, with 6 bases in between. CDR3 sequence reads: CASSFIGNTEAFF. Written as DNA, the CDR3 is TGTGCCAGCAGTTTTATCGGGAACACTGAAGCTTTCTTT.

This clone has just one count. V usage is TRBV7-8 and J usage is TRBJ2-1; D gene ambiguous. Germline lookup yields CDR1 SGHVS and CDR2 FQNEAQ. V lost 5 bases and J lost 8, with 10 bases in between. This CDR3 has 12 residues. CDR3 in amino acids: CASSRLVDEQFF. In DNA, the CDR3 is TGTGCCAGCAGCAGACTCGTAGATGAGCAGTTCTTC.

The chain employs TRBV10-3 and TRBJ2-4; 7 nucleotides match TRBD1. The V gene's germline CDR1 is ENHRY and CDR2 SYGVKD. The CDR3 is 13 amino acids. J was trimmed by 6 bases and V by 6 bases; bases with no gene match: 5. The CDR3 sequence is CAISEGAVNIQYF. In DNA form, the CDR3 reads TGTGCCATCAGCGAGGGGGCGGTAAACATTCAGTACTTC.

This chain joins TRBV2 and TRBJ1-1; D remains ambiguous. The CDR3 is made up of 12 amino acids. CDR1 SNHLY and CDR2 FYNNEI come from the germline V gene. The V end was cut by 6 bases, the J end by 1 base, with 6 bases between. The CDR3 loop is CASRQSNTEAFF. The CDR3 DNA reads TGTGCCAGCAGACAATCGAACACTGAAGCTTTCTTT.

Here the CDR3 DNA reads TGTGCCAGCCAGCAAGGCCCGGGGTGGCCCAATGAGCAGTTCTTC. Protein: CASQQGPGWPNEQFF. This rearrangement joins TRBV6-5 to TRBJ2-1; TRBD2 might be the D (5 bases). The CDR3 is made up of 15 amino acids. Germline CDR1 and CDR2: MNHEY and SVGAGI. Trimming took 8 bases from V and 6 from J, leaving 20 bases between them.

A single count supports this clone. This rearrangement joins TRBV6-5 to TRBJ1-1; TRBD1 aligns across 8 bases. Germline CDR1 and CDR2: MNHEY and SVGAGI. CDR3 size: 14 residues. The junction had 7 bases not matched to a gene; V was cut back by 5 bases and J by 5 bases. The CDR3 loop reads CASSRRGRRTEAFF. The DNA for the CDR3 is TGTGCCAGCAGTCGCAGGGGGCGGAGAACTGAAGCTTTCTTT.

Points on this clone: The CDR3 does not end in the conserved phenylalanine or tryptophan, so this is likely a read error. No DNA is shown, since the ends of the CDR3 on it are uncertain; the CDR3 is the one TCRdb lists. The chain has TRBV10-1 and TRBJ1-2; the D segment call TRBD1 is taken from the table without a DNA check. Germline CDR1 and CDR2: WNHNN and SYGVQD (reference sequence). The length of the CDR3 is 11 amino acids, counting both ends. CDR3 region: CASRTDRTFCL.

As regards this clone: This specimen includes other DNA sequences encoding the same CDR3. The CDR3 spells CASSGTGRYGYTF. In DNA, the CDR3 is TGTGCCAGCAGTGGAACAGGGAGATATGGCTACACCTTC. This rearrangement joins TRBV2 to TRBJ1-2; D might be TRBD1 (6 bases). CDR1 is SNHLY, CDR2 FYNNEI, per germline. The CDR3 runs 13 residues. Trimming left V 4 bases short and J 5 bases short, with 11 bases between.

The V and J genes are TRBV6-5 and TRBJ2-7, with D unresolved. The germline CDR1 and CDR2 sequences are MNHEY and SVGAGI. CDR3 size: 13 residues. V was clipped by 4 bases and J by 9 bases, with 16 bases between them. The CDR3, as DNA: TGTGCCAGCAGTTTATCCAGGAACGGAATGCAGTACTTC. As protein: CASSLSRNGMQYF.

CDR3 residues: CASSEGRGGETQYF. The CDR3 DNA sequence: TGTGCCAGCTCAGAAGGCAGGGGGGGAGAGACCCAGTACTTC. The chain recombines TRBV27 with TRBJ2-5; D possibly matches TRBD1 or TRBD2 (7 bases each). Germline V gene lookup returns CDR1 MNHEY and CDR2 SMNVEV (reference sequence). The CDR3 sequence is 14 residues long. Between the trimmed V and J ends, which lost 8 bases and 4 bases, there was a span of 17 bases.

The gene calls are TRBV29-1 and TRBJ2-7, with D hard to call. The CDR3 runs to 14 residues. V lost 5 bases and J 7 bases, leaving 21 bases between the germline ends. Per the germline V gene, CDR1 is SQVTM and CDR2 is ANQGSEA. The CDR3 spells CSVLPRLSPGEQYF. The CDR3 DNA follows: TGCAGCGTTCTTCCAAGGCTATCCCCCGGAGAGCAGTACTTC.

The rearrangement uses TRBV13 and TRBJ2-3; 11 bases agree with TRBD1. Germline CDR1 reads PRHDT; CDR2 reads FYEKMQ (reference sequence). The CDR3 is 15 amino acids. Trimming took 5 bases from V and 4 from J; bases not matched to a gene: 5. CDR3 amino acids: CASSAGTGGADTQYF. DNA of the CDR3: TGTGCCAGCAGCGCCGGGACAGGGGGGGCAGATACGCAGTATTTT.

The chain employs TRBV5-5 and TRBJ2-5; no clear D gene. The germline gives CDR1 SGHKS, CDR2 YYEKEE (reference sequence). V was cut by 1 base and J by 1 base, with 8 bases left in between. The CDR3 extends over 14 amino acids. The CDR3 sequence: CASSLLGSQETQYF. The DNA of the CDR3 is TGTGCCAGCAGCTTGTTGGGATCCCAAGAGACCCAGTACTTC.

The chain has TRBV3-1 (or the pseudogene TRBV3-2) and TRBJ2-7, with D perhaps matching TRBD1 or TRBD2 (5 bases each). V gave up 1 base and J gave up 8 bases, with 12 bases separating them. CDR1 and CDR2 (germline): LGHDT, YNNKEL (reference sequence). The CDR3 is 13 amino acids. In DNA, the CDR3 is TGTGCCAGCAGCCAAGCTGGGGACCAAAAGCAGTACTTC. It encodes CASSQAGDQKQYF.

In this sample, this clone turned up once. The chain links TRBV7-2 to TRBJ2-2; a weak D match, TRBD2 (5 bases). The CDR3 runs 14 residues. The germline V and J ends were trimmed by 10 bases and 2 bases, with 14 bases remaining between them. Germline loops: CDR1 SGHTA, CDR2 FQGNSA. CDR3 region: CATLGVSNTGELFF. CDR3 DNA sequence: TGTGCCACCCTCGGGGTCTCCAACACCGGGGAGCTGTTTTTT.

This chain uses TRBV6-5 with TRBJ1-2; the D is unclear. V shed 7 bases and J shed 2 bases, with 8 bases lying between them. CDR1 and CDR2 (germline): MNHEY, SVGAGI. The CDR3 runs 12 residues. The DNA for the CDR3 is TGTGCCAGCAACCCCGGAAACTATGGCTACACCTTC. Protein product: CASNPGNYGYTF.